The T cell receptor beta chain under discussion was sequenced for a study of molecular identifiers for immune sequencing clone quantification. V lost 5 bases to trimming and J lost 6 bases; unmatched junction nucleotides: 12. The CDR3 totals 16 residues. CDR1 and CDR2 from the germline V gene are LNHDA and SQIVND (reference sequence). MiXCR, applied by TCRdb to the PCR reads, yields one record per CDR3 protein. This table has some 590,000 distinct CDR3 sequences, 25% appearing once. This clonotype appeared a few times. Input material: naive CD8+ T cells from blood, with Jurkat cell RNA spiked in. The subset: FACS-sorted CD8+CD4-CCR7+CD45RA+ naive T cells. This sequence joins TRBV19 and TRBJ2-3, with 9 nucleotides matching TRBD2. This receptor was taken from a human donor in good health. Some libraries in this study had Jurkat cell RNA spiked in. The chain's CDR3 is CASSYLSGSGVDTQYF. The CDR3 DNA follows: TGTGCCAGTAGTTACCTTAGCGGGAGTGGCGTGGATACGCAGTATTTT.